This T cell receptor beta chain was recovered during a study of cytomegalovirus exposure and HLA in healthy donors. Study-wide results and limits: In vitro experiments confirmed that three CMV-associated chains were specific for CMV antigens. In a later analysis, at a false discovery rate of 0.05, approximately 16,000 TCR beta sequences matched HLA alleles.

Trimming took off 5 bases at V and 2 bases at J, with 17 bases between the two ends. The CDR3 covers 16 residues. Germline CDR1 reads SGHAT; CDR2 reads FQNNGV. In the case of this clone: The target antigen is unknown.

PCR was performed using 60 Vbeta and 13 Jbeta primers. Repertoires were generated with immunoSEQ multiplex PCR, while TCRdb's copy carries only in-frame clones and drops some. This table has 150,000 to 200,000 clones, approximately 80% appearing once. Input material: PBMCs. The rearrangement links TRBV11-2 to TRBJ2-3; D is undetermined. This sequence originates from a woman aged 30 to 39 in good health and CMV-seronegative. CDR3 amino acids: CASSLIAAGPTDTQYF. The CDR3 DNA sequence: TGTGCCAGCAGCCTGATTGCTGCAGGCCCCACAGATACGCAGTATTTT.